The clone carrying this T cell receptor beta chain was seen at least ten times. Its antigen is not identified. This sample stems from a study of response to subunit inactivated influenza vaccine. General study results and limits: Each seasonal flu vaccination may recruit only limited new T cells, authors suggested.

MiXCR, applied by TCRdb to the RT-PCR reads, yields one record per CDR3 protein. The sample has over 750,000 distinct CDR3 sequences, 21% seen once. Germline V gives CDR1 LGHNA, CDR2 YNFKEQ. V lost 2 bases, J lost 6 bases, and 7 bases stayed unmatched. The length of the CDR3 is 16 residues. The specimen was PBMCs from blood, collected less than 6 days after vaccination. The rearrangement uses TRBV4-2 and TRBJ2-4; 10 bases are a match to TRBD2. The TCR originated in a man aged 50 to 60 who received an inactivated influenza vaccine. The CDR3 DNA sequence: TGTGCCAGCAGCCAACGTGAGGGACTAGCGCTAAACATTCAGTACTTC. Translating gives CASSQREGLALNIQYF.